The 32 T cell receptor beta chains presented below share a single source sample, sequenced in a study of T cell responses to AZD1222 COVID-19 vaccine. This table comes from immunoSEQ multiplex PCR, and its TCRdb copy is limited to in-frame clones, with some not included. The top ten hold 0.6% to 0.7% of the sample, which has 150,000 to 200,000 clones, roughly 92% seen once. This specimen was peripheral blood, taken on day 0 of AZD1222 vaccination. These receptors came from an adult in good health.

The V gene is TRBV12-3 or TRBV12-4, the J gene TRBJ2-7, with D unresolved. With 3 bases removed from V and 2 bases from J, the gap between germline ends came to 5 bases. CDR3 length: 12 residues. The CDR3 nucleotides read TGTGCCAGCAGTTTCGTGCCCTACGAGCAGTACTTC. Translated, it gives CASSFVPYEQYF.

The V and J genes are TRBV4-2 and TRBJ2-1, with a tentative D call TRBD2 (5 bases). V lost 0 bases to trimming and J lost 3 bases, with 9 bases between them. CDR1 and CDR2 (germline): LGHNA, YNFKEQ. The CDR3 extends over 15 amino acids. The CDR3 reads CASSQEERYYNEQFF. The CDR3 region has the DNA TGTGCCAGCAGCCAAGAAGAGCGGTACTACAATGAGCAGTTCTTC.

The chain employs TRBV7-9 and TRBJ2-1; D perhaps matches TRBD2 (6 bases). The germline V gene has CDR1 SEHNR and CDR2 FQNEAQ (reference sequence). This CDR3 is built from 18 residues. Trimming left V 5 bases short and J 2 bases short, with 22 bases between. CDR3 DNA: TGTGCCAGCAGCCGGAACATCCTTCGGGCTAGCGCCTACAATGAGCAGTTCTTC. The encoded protein is CASSRNILRASAYNEQFF.

This chain joins TRBV6-1 and TRBJ1-1; 7 positions agree with TRBD1. J gave up 8 bases and V 4 bases, and 19 bases lay outside the gene matches. The CDR3 extends over 17 amino acids. Germline V gives CDR1 MNHNS, CDR2 SASEGT. CDR3 residues: CASSGGQPDGGHNEAFF. CDR3 bases: TGTGCCAGCAGTGGGGGACAGCCCGACGGAGGACATAACGAAGCTTTCTTT.

The V call is TRBV30, the J call TRBJ2-2, with 9 bases that match TRBD2. The CDR3 covers 17 residues. Per germline, CDR1 GTSNPN and CDR2 SVGIG (reference sequence). The junction had 10 bases not matched to a gene; V was cut back by 0 bases and J by 5 bases. The CDR3 is CAWSVEIAGVSTGELFF. In DNA, the CDR3 is TGTGCCTGGAGTGTGGAAATAGCGGGAGTATCGACCGGGGAGCTGTTTTTT. Using reference TRBV30 and TRBJ2-2 for the parts outside the CDR3, the full variable domain is SQTIHQWPATLVQPVGSPLSLECTVEGTSNPNLYWYRQAAGRGLQLLFYSVGIGQISSEVPQNLSASRPQDRQFILSSKKLLLSDSGFYLCAWSVEIAGVSTGELFFGEGSRLTVL.

The V call is TRBV7-9, the J call TRBJ1-2; D is perhaps TRBD1 (5 bases). The V end was cut by 4 bases, the J end by 4 bases, with 13 bases between. The CDR3 is made up of 14 amino acids. Germline values: CDR1 SEHNR, CDR2 FQNEAQ (reference sequence). The CDR3 protein is CASSSDGGGYGYTF. The CDR3 region has the DNA TGTGCCAGCAGCTCCGACGGGGGGGGCTATGGCTACACCTTC. The full variable domain, with the rest looked up from reference TRBV7-9 and TRBJ1-2, is DTGVSQNPRHKITKRGQNVTFRCDPISEHNRLYWYRQTLGQGPEFLTYFQNEAQLEKSRLLSDRFSAERPKGSFSTLEIQRTEQGDSAMYLCASSSDGGGYGYTFGSGTRLTVV.

This clone was picked up a small number of times. The CDR3 region has the DNA TGTGCCAGCAGCGTACAGGGGGGGTTAGAAGCTTTCTTT. It specifies CASSVQGGLEAFF. This chain joins TRBV3-1 (or the pseudogene TRBV3-2) and TRBJ1-1; 8 nucleotides match TRBD1. Germline lookup yields CDR1 LGHDT and CDR2 YNNKEL (reference sequence). The CDR3 length is 13 residues. J gave up 8 bases and V 5 bases, and 7 bases lay outside the gene matches.

J is TRBJ1-3 and V is TRBV18; TRBD1 might be the D (6 bases). CDR3 length: 16 amino acids. The germline V and J ends were trimmed by 1 base and 6 bases, with 16 bases remaining between them. Germline V lookup: CDR1 KGHSH, CDR2 LQKENI. The CDR3 here is CASSPREQGVVNTIYF. For the CDR3, the DNA is TGTGCCAGCTCACCACGAGAACAGGGAGTTGTAAACACCATATATTTT.

The V call is TRBV7-2, the J call TRBJ2-1; TRBD2 matches 9 bases. The CDR3 loop spans 19 amino acids. Germline CDR1 reads SGHTA; CDR2 reads FQGNSA. The trim removed 2 bases at V and 5 bases at J, leaving 16 bases unmatched. For the CDR3, the DNA is TGTGCCAGCAGCTTAAGTTCTAGCGGGACCCGCAGGGTGGACAATGAGCAGTTCTTC. This sequence encodes CASSLSSSGTRRVDNEQFF.

This rearrangement joins TRBV20-1 to TRBJ2-7, with 12 bases lining up with TRBD2. J was trimmed by 5 bases and V by 3 bases; bases with no gene match: 11. This CDR3 spans 16 amino acids. Germline V gives CDR1 DFQATT, CDR2 SNEGSKA (reference sequence). CDR3 region: CSASDRLAGGIHEQYF. The CDR3 nucleotides are TGCAGTGCTAGTGATCGGCTAGCGGGAGGGATCCACGAGCAGTACTTC.

This clone was counted a single time. The V and J genes are TRBV10-3 and TRBJ1-4; D unresolved. Trimming removed 0 bases at V and 0 bases at J, with 2 bases between. The CDR3 consists of 14 residues. Per germline, CDR1 ENHRY and CDR2 SYGVKD. The CDR3 nucleotides are TGTGCCATCAGTGAGTCTTCAACTAATGAAAAACTGTTTTTT. It translates to CAISESSTNEKLFF.

V gene TRBV5-1 combines with J gene TRBJ2-7; possibly TRBD1 for D (5 bases). The CDR3 has 13 residues. The V end was cut by 4 bases, the J end by 2 bases, with 10 bases between. Germline V gene lookup returns CDR1 SGHRS and CDR2 YFSETQ. The CDR3 bases are TGCGCCAGCAGCACAGACAGAACCTACGAGCAGTACTTC. It specifies CASSTDRTYEQYF.

This rearrangement joins TRBV19 to TRBJ1-1; no clear D. Germline CDR1 and CDR2: LNHDA and SQIVND (reference sequence). V lost 9 bases and J 6 bases, leaving 11 bases between the germline ends. The CDR3 spans 11 residues. Written as DNA, the CDR3 is TGTGCCAGCCCTTCGTGGGCTGAAGCTTTCTTT. This translates into CASPSWAEAFF.

The chain joins TRBV19 to TRBJ1-1; D uncertain. Looked up from germline, CDR1 is LNHDA and CDR2 is SQIVND (reference sequence). Trimming stripped 7 bases from V and 3 bases from J, with 9 bases between. CDR3 length: 12 residues. This CDR3 is CASIDLYTEAFF. The CDR3, as DNA: TGTGCCAGTATAGACCTGTACACTGAAGCTTTCTTT.

V usage is TRBV4-1 and J usage is TRBJ1-2; the D gene is possibly TRBD1 (5 bases). CDR1 and CDR2 (germline): MGHRA, YSYEKL. The germline V and J ends were trimmed by 2 bases and 10 bases, with 14 bases remaining between them. The CDR3 has 13 amino acids. The CDR3 DNA follows: TGCGCCAGCAGCCAACGTCCCGGGACCGCCTACACCTTC. Translation gives CASSQRPGTAYTF.

The chain is built from TRBV3-1 (or the pseudogene TRBV3-2) and TRBJ2-2; D remains unclear. CDR3 length: 16 residues. Germline V CDR1 and CDR2: LGHDT, YNNKEL (reference sequence). The V and J ends lost 2 bases and 7 bases respectively, with 17 bases between them. As DNA, the CDR3 is TGTGCCAGCAGCCAACCACCGGGCCATTCGGGCGGGGAGCTGTTTTTT. Translated: CASSQPPGHSGGELFF.

This chain uses TRBV13 with TRBJ2-1; the D gene is possibly TRBD2 (6 bases). Trimming cost V 7 bases and J 1 base, with 17 bases left between them. The CDR3 sequence is 16 residues long. CDR1 is PRHDT and CDR2 is FYEKMQ in the germline V gene (reference sequence). DNA for the CDR3: TGTGCCAGCACTTCGTCGGCCGGGGGTTCCTACAATGAGCAGTTCTTC. It translates to CASTSSAGGSYNEQFF.

The chain has TRBV3-1 (or the pseudogene TRBV3-2) and TRBJ2-1; the match to TRBD2 covers 11 bases. The germline V gene has CDR1 LGHDT and CDR2 YNNKEL (reference sequence). V was clipped by 3 bases and J by 2 bases; unmatched bases: 0. The CDR3 has 15 residues. The CDR3 DNA reads TGTGCCAGCAGCCAGACTAGCGGGGCCTACAATGAGCAGTTCTTC. Its protein product is CASSQTSGAYNEQFF.

The chain has TRBV2 and TRBJ1-3; D is possibly TRBD1 (5 bases). CDR3 size: 15 residues. Germline lookup yields CDR1 SNHLY and CDR2 FYNNEI. Trimming removed 6 bases from V and 2 bases from J, with 14 bases in between. CDR3 region: CASSRQGATGNTIYF. The CDR3 DNA reads as TGTGCCAGCAGCCGTCAGGGAGCCACTGGAAACACCATATATTTT.

V gene TRBV3-1 (or the pseudogene TRBV3-2) combines with J gene TRBJ1-1; D gene unclear. Trimming cost V 7 bases and J 4 bases, with 10 bases left between them. The CDR3 is 12 residues long. Germline loops: CDR1 LGHDT, CDR2 YNNKEL (reference sequence). The CDR3 region is CASMASGTEAFF. CDR3 in DNA: TGTGCCAGCATGGCATCGGGCACTGAAGCTTTCTTT.

The V and J genes are TRBV29-1 and TRBJ2-7, with D unclear. Trimming took 7 bases from V and 0 from J, leaving 10 bases between them. The germline gives CDR1 SQVTM, CDR2 ANQGSEA. The length of the CDR3 is 12 residues. The CDR3 spells CSARSDSYEQYF. CDR3 in DNA: TGCAGCGCGCGAAGCGACTCCTACGAGCAGTACTTC.

The chain joins TRBV29-1 to TRBJ1-2, with D uncertain. This CDR3 comprises 15 residues. V was shortened by 3 bases and J by 0 bases, with 14 bases between the two germline ends. The V gene's germline CDR1 is SQVTM and CDR2 ANQGSEA. This CDR3 is CSVDRRMRANYGYTF. CDR3 DNA sequence: TGCAGCGTTGATCGACGGATGCGTGCTAACTATGGCTACACCTTC.

This chain uses TRBV12-5 with TRBJ2-6, with D perhaps matching TRBD1 or TRBD2 (5 bases each). Germline CDR1 LGHNT, CDR2 FRNRAP. V lost 1 base and J 1 base, leaving 14 bases between the germline ends. This CDR3 has 18 amino acids. CDR3 bases: TGTGCTAGTGGTTTGGGCCGGGACCATTTATCTGGGGCCAACGTCCTGACTTTC. Protein sequence: CASGLGRDHLSGANVLTF.

This rearrangement joins TRBV6-5 to TRBJ2-7; the D is unclear. The germline V and J ends were trimmed by 8 bases and 3 bases, with 8 bases remaining between them. Germline assignment: CDR1 MNHEY and CDR2 SVGAGI. The CDR3 runs 11 residues. CDR3 nucleotides: TGTGCCAGCTCGGGCAACTACGAGCAGTACTTC. Translated, it gives CASSGNYEQYF.

V gene TRBV6-6 combines with J gene TRBJ1-4; 9 positions agree with TRBD1. The trim removed 5 bases at V and 10 bases at J, leaving 11 bases unmatched. The CDR3 extends over 15 amino acids. From germline, CDR1 is MNHNY and CDR2 SVGAGI (reference sequence). In DNA, the CDR3 is TGTGCCAGCAGTACGCCGGGACAGGGCAAGGGAAAACTGTTTTTT. Protein: CASSTPGQGKGKLFF.

The rearrangement joins TRBV10-2 to TRBJ2-7; unclear D gene. Germline assignment: CDR1 WSHSY and CDR2 SAAADI. This CDR3 spans 13 amino acids. V lost 5 bases and J 1 base, leaving 9 bases between the germline ends. CDR3 residues: CASSTEGSYEQYF. As DNA, the CDR3 is TGCGCCAGCAGTACAGAAGGATCCTACGAGCAGTACTTC.

The chain joins TRBV7-8 to TRBJ2-1; 8 bases agree with TRBD2. The trim removed 2 bases at V and 6 bases at J, leaving 12 bases unmatched. Germline V gene sequence: CDR1 SGHVS, CDR2 FQNEAQ. This CDR3 is built from 17 residues. The CDR3 here is CASSLSLGLAGSNEQFF. CDR3 coding DNA: TGTGCCAGCAGCTTAAGTCTGGGGCTAGCGGGCTCCAATGAGCAGTTCTTC.

V gene TRBV5-5 combines with J gene TRBJ2-2, with D perhaps matching TRBD2 (5 bases). V lost 4 bases and J lost 3, with 16 bases in between. Looked up from germline, CDR1 is SGHKS and CDR2 is YYEKEE (reference sequence). The CDR3 is 16 residues long. The CDR3 bases are TGTGCCAGCAGCCTCCCGAGGGAGTCGCACACCGGGGAGCTGTTTTTT. Translating it yields CASSLPRESHTGELFF.

This chain links TRBV11-2 with TRBJ2-2, with TRBD1 as a possible D gene (5 bases). The CDR3 contains 16 residues. CDR1 and CDR2 from the germline V gene are SGHAT and FQNNGV. Trimming cost V 7 bases and J 0 bases, with 15 bases left between them. The DNA for the CDR3 is TGTGCCAGCACCCAAGGGGTCGGAACGAACACCGGGGAGCTGTTTTTT. This encodes CASTQGVGTNTGELFF.

This rearrangement joins TRBV19 to TRBJ2-6; 11 bases match TRBD1. Germline V gene lookup returns CDR1 LNHDA and CDR2 SQIVND (reference sequence). This CDR3 comprises 19 residues. V lost 5 bases to trimming and J lost 2 bases; unmatched junction nucleotides: 11. The DNA for the CDR3 is TGTGCCAGTAGTTCTAGAGGACAGGGGGCTCAGGCTGGGGCCAACGTCCTGACTTTC. As protein: CASSSRGQGAQAGANVLTF.

The rearrangement uses TRBV10-2 and TRBJ1-3, with unresolved D. This CDR3 spans 14 amino acids. V lost 4 bases to trimming and J lost 4 bases, with 11 bases between them. Germline assignment: CDR1 WSHSY and CDR2 SAAADI. CDR3 loop: CASSVSDRGNTIYF. The CDR3 nucleotides are TGCGCCAGCAGTGTATCCGATAGGGGAAACACCATATATTTT.

This clone appeared once. V is TRBV27 and J is TRBJ1-5; D is ambiguous. V was shortened by 9 bases and J by 3 bases, with 9 bases between the two germline ends. The CDR3 spans 12 residues. CDR1 and CDR2 (germline): MNHEY, SMNVEV (reference sequence). Here the CDR3 DNA reads TGTGCCAGACAGAGTCTCAATCAGCCCCAGCATTTT. Translation gives CARQSLNQPQHF.